The rows below give T cell receptor beta chains drawn from one sample of a study of shared clonotypes between healthy human individuals. Measured with immunoSEQ multiplex PCR; TCRdb has only the in-frame clones, and not every one. The sample contains about 600,000 clones, 95% to 98% of which appear only once. The sequenced sample was naive CD4+ T cells sorted from blood. The source is a woman in her 30s in good health. Each CDR3 is given with its conserved first and last residue. D genes are given only for firm matches. Size is stated for part of the rows, as once, few or many counts, or as a class when the clone is expanded.

J gene	clone size	D gene	V gene	CDR3 protein	CDR3 DNA
TRBJ2-1	.	TRBD2	TRBV11-2	CASSLSWGAGGIRNNEQFF	TGTGCCAGCAGCTTATCGTGGGGAGCGGGAGGCATAAGGAACAATGAGCAGTTCTTC
TRBJ1-5	.	TRBD1	TRBV4-2	CASSPRDRVGEDYQPQHF	TGTGCCAGCAGCCCCCGGGACAGGGTTGGGGAGGATTATCAGCCCCAGCATTTT
TRBJ1-2	.	TRBD1	TRBV2	CASSVAGQGGGYTF	TGTGCCAGCAGTGTAGCAGGACAGGGGGGTGGCTACACCTTC
TRBJ1-1	.	.	TRBV5-1	CASSSKMDLEAFF	TGCGCCAGCAGCTCCAAGATGGACCTTGAAGCTTTCTTT
TRBJ2-3	once	.	TRBV5-1	CASSKGTGSQDTQYF	TGCGCCAGCAGCAAAGGGACGGGGTCTCAAGATACGCAGTATTTT
TRBJ2-2	.	.	TRBV29-1	CSVGFGGSSPGELFF	TGCAGCGTTGGCTTTGGGGGGAGTAGCCCCGGGGAGCTGTTTTTT
TRBJ1-5	.	.	TRBV19	CASSIVRSQPQHF	TGTGCCAGTAGTATAGTGCGAAGCCAGCCCCAGCATTTT
TRBJ2-7	.	TRBD1	TRBV7-9	CASSLATHRDRVFEQYF	TGTGCCAGCAGCTTAGCAACCCACCGGGACAGGGTATTCGAGCAGTACTTC
TRBJ2-5	.	TRBD2	TRBV29-1	CSVGLAGVIQETQYF	TGCAGCGTTGGGCTAGCGGGAGTCATCCAAGAGACCCAGTACTTC
TRBJ2-7	.	.	TRBV19	CASSIPSTVPIFSYEQYF	TGTGCCAGTAGTATCCCCTCGACGGTCCCCATCTTCAGTTACGAGCAGTACTTC
TRBJ2-5	.	TRBD2	TRBV10-3	CAISDVALAGGYETQYF	TGTGCCATCAGTGACGTTGCCCTAGCGGGAGGATACGAGACCCAGTACTTC
TRBJ2-3	.	.	TRBV7-9	CASSLAVIGSTDTQYF	TGTGCCAGCAGCTTAGCGGTAATAGGAAGCACAGATACGCAGTATTTT
TRBJ2-3	.	.	TRBV9	CASSRGSGFTSTDTQYF	TGTGCCAGCAGCCGGGGGAGCGGGTTTACTAGCACAGATACGCAGTATTTT
TRBJ2-5	.	TRBD1	TRBV7-9	CASSLKNRTGRQETQYF	TGTGCCAGCAGCTTAAAGAACAGGACAGGCCGACAAGAGACCCAGTACTTC
TRBJ1-2	.	.	TRBV10-3	CAISDAMNYGYTF	TGTGCCATCTCCGATGCCATGAACTATGGCTACACCTTC
TRBJ2-1	.	TRBD2	TRBV6-1	CASSRAGTYNEQFF	TGTGCCAGCAGCCGAGCGGGGACGTACAATGAGCAGTTCTTC
TRBJ2-3	.	TRBD2	TRBV29-1	CSVAGLESTDTQYF	TGCAGCGTTGCGGGACTAGAGAGCACAGATACGCAGTATTTT
TRBJ1-5	.	TRBD1	TRBV19	CASSMGSTRDRVSNQPQHF	TGTGCCAGTAGTATGGGGTCCACCCGGGACAGGGTTTCCAATCAGCCCCAGCATTTT
TRBJ2-5	once	.	TRBV6-1	CASRWGGETQYF	TGTGCCAGCAGATGGGGCGGAGAGACCCAGTACTTC
TRBJ2-1	.	.	TRBV7-6	CASSPLGPSRNNEQFF	TGTGCCAGCAGCCCTTTGGGGCCAAGTCGGAACAATGAGCAGTTCTTC
TRBJ2-7	.	TRBD1	TRBV5-1	CASSLFGTGAYEQYF	TGCGCCAGCAGCTTGTTCGGGACAGGGGCATACGAGCAGTACTTC
TRBJ2-2	.	.	TRBV27	CASSLEKGGELFF	TGTGCCAGCAGTTTAGAAAAGGGCGGGGAGCTGTTTTTT
TRBJ2-7	.	.	TRBV6-5	CASRHSRGRTYEQYF	TGTGCCAGCAGGCACTCTAGGGGCCGAACCTACGAGCAGTACTTC
TRBJ1-1	once	TRBD1	TRBV2	CASRTGTGPTEAFF	TGTGCCAGCAGAACCGGGACAGGGCCCACTGAAGCTTTCTTT
TRBJ2-5	.	.	TRBV19	CASSGTATVQYF	TGTGCCAGTAGCGGTACAGCCACCGTCCAGTACTTC
TRBJ1-4	.	TRBD1	TRBV6-5	CASSYKGQGAEKLFF	TGTGCCAGCAGTTACAAAGGACAGGGGGCTGAAAAACTGTTTTTT
TRBJ2-2	.	TRBD2	TRBV30	CACPGLAGGANTGELFF	TGTGCCTGCCCGGGACTAGCGGGAGGCGCGAACACCGGGGAGCTGTTTTTT
TRBJ2-1	.	.	TRBV30	CAWETSGTSYNEQFF	TGTGCCTGGGAAACGTCGGGGACCTCCTACAATGAGCAGTTCTTC
TRBJ1-3	.	.	TRBV2	CASSEQGPGNTIYF	TGTGCCAGCAGTGAGCAGGGCCCTGGAAACACCATATATTTT
TRBJ2-1	.	TRBD2	TRBV11-1	CASSHTLAGGLGEQFF	TGTGCCAGCAGCCACACTCTAGCGGGAGGGTTAGGTGAGCAGTTCTTC
TRBJ2-1	.	TRBD2	TRBV27	CASSFQGLADYNEQFF	TGTGCCAGCAGTTTCCAAGGACTAGCGGACTACAATGAGCAGTTCTTC
TRBJ2-7	.	TRBD2	TRBV7-9	CASSLVPNRLAGGAYEQYF	TGTGCCAGCAGCTTAGTACCCAACCGACTAGCGGGAGGTGCCTACGAGCAGTACTTC
TRBJ2-1	.	TRBD1	TRBV2	CASSVGQGGNEQFF	TGTGCCAGCTCCGTCGGACAGGGGGGCAATGAGCAGTTCTTC